The following is a TCR beta chain sequence with its context. The antigen is undetermined. PCR involved 60 Vbeta and 13 Jbeta primers. Assay used: immunoSEQ multiplex PCR; TCRdb lists only in-frame clones, some missing. The sample lists around 100,000 clones, over 9.5% occurring once. The CDR3 is 14 residues long. V was clipped by 3 bases and J by 3 bases, with 12 bases between them. Germline V gene data show CDR1 as SGHRS and CDR2 as YFSETQ. The sample belongs to a study of cytomegalovirus exposure and HLA in healthy donors. General observations from the study: Likely technical artifact: a cluster of highly shared sequence variants. Despite most TCR sequences being rare, some public TCRs occurred in many donors. Association of a missense DCLRE1C variant with TCR beta V- and J-gene trimming was reported in a later analysis. Listed as cytomegalovirus-associated were 150 to 200 TCR beta chains.

Sequences were obtained from PBMCs. The chain joins TRBV5-1 to TRBJ2-5; D possibly corresponds to TRBD1 (6 bases). This clonotype originated in a man in his forties in good health and CMV-seropositive. CDR3 loop: CASSSQGQKETQYF. The CDR3, as DNA: TGCGCCAGCAGCTCGCAGGGGCAGAAAGAGACCCAGTACTTC. Full variable domain (missing parts from reference TRBV5-1 and TRBJ2-5): KAGVTQTPRYLIKTRGQQVTLSCSPISGHRSVSWYQQTPGQGLQFLFEYFSETQRNKGNFPGRFSGRQFSNSRSEMNVSTLELGDSALYLCASSSQGQKETQYFGPGTRLLVL.